This T cell receptor (beta chain) was recovered during a study of T cells in Graves' hyperthyroidism and ophthalmopathy. Overall study findings and caveats: From stable hyperthyroidism, ophthalmopathy was set apart by a 13 V-J model.

This clonotype was recorded a few times. Its specificity is not known. TCR beta CDR3 sequences were amplified from RNA transcripts. First-round RT-PCR targeting the TCR CDR3 was performed with the HTBI primer set. TCRdb processed the multiplex PCR reads anew with MiXCR; each CDR3 protein has one entry. The table has 650,000 to 850,000 distinct CDR3 sequences, about 19% seen once. This TCR came from a woman in her fifties or sixties with Graves' hyperthyroidism that later progressed to Graves' ophthalmopathy. The sequenced material came from blood.

The CDR3 spells CASRPAGGTQETQYF. CDR3 coding DNA: TGTGCCAGCAGACCAGCGGGGGGGACCCAAGAGACCCAGTACTTC. V usage is TRBV12-3 or TRBV12-4 and J usage is TRBJ2-5, with 10 bases fitting TRBD2. V was pared by 6 bases and J by 1 base, with 5 bases of the junction left unmatched. This CDR3 has 15 residues.